This T cell receptor (beta chain) was identified in a study of blood T cell repertoires in COVID-19. The overall study: T cells, B-cell-depleted T cells, or PBMCs supplied cDNA or gDNA.

Authors' data handling: The assay estimated nucleated cells by amplifying reference gene primers. Measured with immunoSEQ multiplex PCR; TCRdb has only the in-frame clones, and not every one. D and trimming were read from the DNA, whereas the V and J calls and clone size are those reported in that table. The sample consists of under 200,000 clones, roughly 93% of them appearing once. Trimming stripped 3 bases from V and 2 bases from J, with 11 bases between. There are 15 residues in the CDR3. Germline V gene data show CDR1 as MGHDK and CDR2 as SYGVNS. Sequenced material: peripheral blood. V and J are TRBV25-1 and TRBJ1-3, with D possibly matching TRBD1 (5 bases). The receptor's source is a man between 18 and 35 years old with acute or convalescent COVID-19. Here the CDR3 reads CASSDTGGAGNTIYF. Here the CDR3 DNA reads TGTGCCAGCAGTGACACCGGGGGGGCTGGAAACACCATATATTTT.